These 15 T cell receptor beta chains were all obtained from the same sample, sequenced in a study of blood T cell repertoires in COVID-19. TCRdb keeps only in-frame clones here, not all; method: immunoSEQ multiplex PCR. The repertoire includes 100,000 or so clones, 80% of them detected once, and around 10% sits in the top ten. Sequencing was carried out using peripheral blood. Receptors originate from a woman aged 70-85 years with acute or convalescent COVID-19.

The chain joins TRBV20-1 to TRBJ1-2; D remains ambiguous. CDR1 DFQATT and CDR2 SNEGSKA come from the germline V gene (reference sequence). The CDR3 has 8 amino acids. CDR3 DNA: TGCACAGATGATGGCTACACCTTC. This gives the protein CTDDGYTF.

The CDR3 sequence is CASGRGSGSYEQYF. The CDR3 DNA reads as TGCGCCAGCGGACGGGGATCCGGCTCCTACGAGCAGTACTTC. This chain connects TRBV5-1 to TRBJ2-7; D may be TRBD2 (5 bases). The V gene's germline CDR1 is SGHRS and CDR2 YFSETQ. This CDR3 spans 14 amino acids. V was trimmed by 7 bases and J by 0 bases, leaving 14 bases between them.

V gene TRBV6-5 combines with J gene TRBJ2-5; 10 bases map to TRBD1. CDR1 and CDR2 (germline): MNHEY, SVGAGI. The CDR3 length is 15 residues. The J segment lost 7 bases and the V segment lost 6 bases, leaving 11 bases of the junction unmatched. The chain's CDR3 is CASSLPGQGKATQYF. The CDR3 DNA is TGTGCCAGCAGCCTACCGGGACAGGGGAAGGCGACCCAGTACTTC.

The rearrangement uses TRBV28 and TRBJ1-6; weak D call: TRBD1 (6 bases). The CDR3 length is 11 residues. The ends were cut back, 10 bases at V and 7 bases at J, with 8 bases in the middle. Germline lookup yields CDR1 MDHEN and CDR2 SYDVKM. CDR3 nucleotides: TGTGCCACCCAGGGGAATTCACCCCTCCACTTT. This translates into CATQGNSPLHF. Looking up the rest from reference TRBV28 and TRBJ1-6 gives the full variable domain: DVKVTQSSRYLVKRTGEKVFLECVQDMDHENMFWYRQDPGLGLRLIYFSYDVKMKEKGDIPEGYSVSREKKERFSLILESASTNQTSMYLCATQGNSPLHFGNGTRLTVT.

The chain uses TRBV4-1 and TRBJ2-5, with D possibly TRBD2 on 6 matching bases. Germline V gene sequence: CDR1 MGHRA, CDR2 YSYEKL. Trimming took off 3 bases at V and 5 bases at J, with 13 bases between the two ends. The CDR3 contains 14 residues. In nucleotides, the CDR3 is TGCGCCAGCAGCCAGTCCCAGCGGGCTGAGACCCAGTACTTC. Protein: CASSQSQRAETQYF.

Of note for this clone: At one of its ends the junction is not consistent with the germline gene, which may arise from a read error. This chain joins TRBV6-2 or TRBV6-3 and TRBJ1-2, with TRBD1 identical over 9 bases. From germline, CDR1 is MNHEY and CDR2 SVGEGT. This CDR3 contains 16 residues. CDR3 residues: CASSYSTRGQGISEAF. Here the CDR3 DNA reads TGTGCCAGCAGTTACTCGACTCGGGGACAGGGAATCTCCGAGGCCTTC.

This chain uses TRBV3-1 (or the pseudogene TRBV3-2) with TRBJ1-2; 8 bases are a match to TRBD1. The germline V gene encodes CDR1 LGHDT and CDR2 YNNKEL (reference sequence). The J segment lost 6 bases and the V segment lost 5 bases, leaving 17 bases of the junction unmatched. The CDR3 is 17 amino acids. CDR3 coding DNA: TGTGCCAGCAGCGACCCCGCCATCAGGGGGCTGGCGGATGGCTACACCTTC. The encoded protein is CASSDPAIRGLADGYTF.

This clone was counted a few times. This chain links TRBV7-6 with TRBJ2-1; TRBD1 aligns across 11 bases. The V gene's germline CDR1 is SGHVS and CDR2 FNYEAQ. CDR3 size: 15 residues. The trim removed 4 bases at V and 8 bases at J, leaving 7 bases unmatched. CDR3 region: CASSSSGTGGYEQFF. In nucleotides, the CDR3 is TGTGCCAGCAGCTCTAGCGGGACAGGGGGTTATGAGCAGTTCTTC.

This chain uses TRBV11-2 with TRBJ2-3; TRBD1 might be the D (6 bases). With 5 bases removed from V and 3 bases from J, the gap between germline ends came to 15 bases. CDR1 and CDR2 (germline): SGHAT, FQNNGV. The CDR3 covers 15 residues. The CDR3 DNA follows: TGTGCCAGCAGCGTCAGGGGATCCGGGACAGATACGCAGTATTTT. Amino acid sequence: CASSVRGSGTDTQYF.

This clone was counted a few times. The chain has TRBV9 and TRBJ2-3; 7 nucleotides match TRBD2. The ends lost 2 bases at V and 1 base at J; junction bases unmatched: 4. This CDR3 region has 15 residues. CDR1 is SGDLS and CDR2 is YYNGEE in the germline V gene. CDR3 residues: CASSVVAGGTDTQYF. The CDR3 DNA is TGTGCCAGCAGCGTGGTGGCGGGGGGCACAGATACGCAGTATTTT.

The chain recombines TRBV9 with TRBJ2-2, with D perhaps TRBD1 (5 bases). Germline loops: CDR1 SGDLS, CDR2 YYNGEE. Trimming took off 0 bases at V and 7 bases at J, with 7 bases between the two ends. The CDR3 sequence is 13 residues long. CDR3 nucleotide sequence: TGTGCCAGCAGCGTAGAGGGGAACGGGGAGCTGTTTTTT. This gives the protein CASSVEGNGELFF.

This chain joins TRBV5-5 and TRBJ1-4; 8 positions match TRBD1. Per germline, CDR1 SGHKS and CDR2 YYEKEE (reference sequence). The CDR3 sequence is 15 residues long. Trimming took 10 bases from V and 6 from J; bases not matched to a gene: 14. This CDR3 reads CASLPTGGEYEKLFF. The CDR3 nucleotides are TGTGCCTCCCTCCCCACAGGGGGGGAGTATGAAAAACTGTTTTTT.

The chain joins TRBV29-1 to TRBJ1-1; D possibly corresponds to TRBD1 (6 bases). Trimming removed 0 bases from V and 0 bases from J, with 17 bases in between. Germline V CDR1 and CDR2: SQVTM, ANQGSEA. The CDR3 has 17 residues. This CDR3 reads CSVEDRLSGGLNTEAFF. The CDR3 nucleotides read TGCAGCGTTGAAGATCGTTTATCGGGGGGGCTGAACACTGAAGCTTTCTTT.

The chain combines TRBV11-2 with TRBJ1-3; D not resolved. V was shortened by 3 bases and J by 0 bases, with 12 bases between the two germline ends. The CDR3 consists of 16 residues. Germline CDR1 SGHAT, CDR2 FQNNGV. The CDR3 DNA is TGTGCCAGCAGCTTTACTACCACCAGCTCTGGAAACACCATATATTTT. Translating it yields CASSFTTTSSGNTIYF.

The CDR3 nucleotides are TGTGCCAGCAGTTCCCGACAGGAGCGTCGAGCTTTCTTT. Residues: CASSSRQERRAFF. V and J are TRBV6-5 and TRBJ1-1, with a tentative D call TRBD1 (6 bases). CDR1 is MNHEY, CDR2 SVGAGI, per germline. The ends were cut back, 4 bases at V and 10 bases at J, with 16 bases in the middle. This CDR3 has 13 amino acids.